This T cell receptor (beta chain) is drawn from a study of blood T cell repertoires in COVID-19 (dated by TCRdb to 2020 to 2022). Describing the broader study: Collaborator samples came from the United States, Italy and Spain and covered acute and convalescent phases of COVID-19. Sample metadata almost always included a de-identified subject ID, COVID-19 status, age in years and sex. The material from the prospective study consisted of cDNA or gDNA derived from T cells, B-cell-depleted T cells, or PBMCs. Deeply sampled blood TCRbeta repertoires from subjects exposed to, actively infected with, or recovered from COVID-19 were included in the dataset. The samples were drawn from two sources: the first 160 participants of the ongoing ImmuneRACE study, and 1,254 subjects contributed by 6 global collaborators. Where HLA class I and class II types were available, the types were taken from metadata supplied by the sample provider, not from assay-based typing. The repertoires were released in a freely available public database meant as a resource for research on the immune response to SARS-CoV-2.

TCRbeta CDR3 regions were amplified from genomic DNA by means of the immunoSEQ Assay, a bias-controlled multiplex PCR. The authors' pipeline ran thus. The number of nucleated cells in each sample was estimated from the amplification of reference gene primers within the assay. To quantify the absolute abundance of each unique TCRbeta CDR3 rearrangement, sequence reads were collapsed and filtered. For each sample, productive Simpson clonality was calculated by taking the square root of Simpson's diversity index across productive rearrangements. TCRdb took over this immuneACCESS table, retaining in-frame rearrangements with V and J assigned. Such tables are incomplete; in checked studies, under half of the missing clones stem from an unresolved V gene, and the remainder is unexplained. The D gene and trimming were derived from the DNA, and the V and J assignments and clone size from that table. This sample gives roughly 250,000 clones in total; 88% of them show up just once. More than 1% of the sample belongs to the ten largest clones.

Participants in the prospective study were enrolled through a virtual design, were aged about 18 to 90 years, and lived in approximately 24 United States geographic areas. In the prospective study, cohorts were assigned on the basis of participant-reported clinical history obtained from a screening survey and a study questionnaire. In the prospective study, whole blood, serum and a nasopharyngeal or oropharyngeal swab were collected from each participant by mobile phlebotomists. Participants in the prospective study had the option to provide additional blood draws and questionnaires over a roughly 2-month period. Prospective study blood samples were shipped either frozen or at room temperature before DNA extraction. This clone was recorded only once. Its cognate antigen has yet to be identified. It has no much larger one-base neighbor in the sample; base qualities were not kept. What the study reported, not specific to this receptor: The amount of clinical and demographic metadata varied by source and participant and was provided uncurated.

Relative to germline, V is missing 5 bases and J is missing 5 bases, with 4 bases of the junction outside any gene match. The germline V gene (reference sequence) specifies LNHDA as CDR1 and SQIVND as CDR2. The CDR3, cysteine through phenylalanine, is 13 amino acids long. The retained sequence is limited to the CDR3, 39 bases, with the frame set at the first base. The material sequenced was PBMCs or T cells enriched from blood (not recorded which). This receptor was taken from a woman aged 40 to 50 with acute COVID-19. This chain joins TRBV19 to TRBJ2-5, with 8 junctional bases fitting TRBD1. The CDR3 protein: CASSGQGFETQYF. The nucleotide sequence reads as follows: TGTGCCAGTAGTGGACAGGGATTTGAGACCCAGTACTTC. With the rest looked up from the reference TRBV19 and TRBJ2-5 genes rather than sequenced, the full variable domain is DGGITQSPKYLFRKEGQNVTLSCEQNLNHDAMYWYRQDPGQGLRLIYYSQIVNDFQKGDIAEGYSVSREKKESFPLTVTSAQKNPTAFYLCASSGQGFETQYFGPGTRLLVL.